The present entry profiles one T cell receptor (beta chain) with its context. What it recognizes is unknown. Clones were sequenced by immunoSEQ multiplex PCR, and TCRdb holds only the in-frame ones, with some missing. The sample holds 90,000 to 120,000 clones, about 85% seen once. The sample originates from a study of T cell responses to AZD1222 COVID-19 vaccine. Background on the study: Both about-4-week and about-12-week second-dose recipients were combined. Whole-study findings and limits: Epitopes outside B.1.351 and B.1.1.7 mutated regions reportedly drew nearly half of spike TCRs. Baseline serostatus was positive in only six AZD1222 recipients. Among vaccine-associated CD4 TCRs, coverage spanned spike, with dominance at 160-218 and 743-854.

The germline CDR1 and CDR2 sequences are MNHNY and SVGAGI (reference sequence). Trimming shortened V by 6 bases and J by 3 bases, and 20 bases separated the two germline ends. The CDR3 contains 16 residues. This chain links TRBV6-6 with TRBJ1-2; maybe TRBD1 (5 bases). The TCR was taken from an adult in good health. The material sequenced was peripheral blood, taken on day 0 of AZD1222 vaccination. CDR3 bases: TGTGCCAGCAGCCCGTCCCGGAGGGGCTGGGACTATGGCTACACCTTC. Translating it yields CASSPSRRGWDYGYTF.